This T cell receptor (beta chain) was captured in a study of T-cell memory formation after mild COVID-19. Whole-study results and caveats: Unconfirmed was the SARS-CoV-2 specificity of second-wave clones that peaked on day 37.

Notes on this clonotype: Its specificity is unknown.

TCRdb recomputed calls from the 5' RACE reads with MiXCR, one row per CDR3 protein. The profile shows about 350,000 distinct CDR3 sequences, around 15% of them singletons. The clonotype comes from a man between 18 and 35 years old who had mild COVID-19 (a few samples of this study predate the infection). Cell type and time point are not known. Source material: PBMCs or a T cell subset sorted from them (not recorded which).

The CDR3 DNA sequence: TGTGCCATCAGTCAAGGACAGGGGGCAAGCTATGGCTACACCTTC. Translation: CAISQGQGASYGYTF. The rearrangement uses TRBV10-3 and TRBJ1-2; 11 bases are a match to TRBD1. The length of the CDR3 is 15 residues. Germline V gives CDR1 ENHRY, CDR2 SYGVKD. J lost 4 bases, V lost 5 bases, and 6 bases had no gene match.